The clone carrying this T cell receptor beta chain was seen once. This sample is part of a study of blood T cell repertoires in COVID-19. Across the whole study: Acute and convalescent COVID-19 samples came from the United States, Italy and Spain. PBMCs, B-cell-depleted T cells, or T cells were the source of the cDNA or gDNA that made up the material.

V was cut by 1 base and J by 1 base, with 16 bases left in between. Looked up from germline, CDR1 is MNHEY and CDR2 is SVGEGT. The CDR3 extends over 17 amino acids. Authors' methods: Scientists estimated how many nucleated cells there were by amplifying reference gene primers. The method was immunoSEQ multiplex PCR; TCRdb's version includes in-frame clones alone and lacks a portion of them. The V and J calls and clone size are taken from that table; D and trimming were inferred from the DNA. The data show around 210,000 clones, roughly 85% seen once. Sequenced sample: peripheral blood. The receptor was derived from a man over 45 with COVID-19, enrolled during active disease. This chain links TRBV6-2 or TRBV6-3 with TRBJ1-1, with D tentatively TRBD1 (6 bases). The CDR3 here is CASSYWWDTPKNTEAFF. The CDR3 DNA follows: TGTGCCAGCAGTTACTGGTGGGACACTCCTAAGAACACTGAAGCTTTCTTT.